This is a list of T cell receptor beta chains from one sample in a study of T cell responses to AZD1222 COVID-19 vaccine. Some clones are missing from TCRdb's copy, which holds only in-frame ones; the method was immunoSEQ multiplex PCR. The repertoire has some 150,000 clones, over 90% of them found once; the top ten carry approximately 1.4%. The sample consisted of peripheral blood, taken 28 days after the second AZD1222 dose. The receptors originated from an adult who received the AZD1222 COVID-19 vaccine. Each CDR3 is given with its conserved first and last residue. Fields, in order: J gene, V gene, CDR3 length, CDR3 protein.

j_gene: TRBJ1-6; v_gene: TRBV28; len: 14; CDR3aa: CASSGAEGNSPLHF
j_gene: TRBJ1-1; v_gene: TRBV5-1; len: 13; CDR3aa: CASSEPGPRGAFF
j_gene: TRBJ2-7; v_gene: TRBV4-2; len: 18; CDR3aa: CASSQEGPGLANSYEQYF
j_gene: TRBJ2-3; v_gene: TRBV6-5; len: 15; CDR3aa: CASKIRDSYTDTQYF
j_gene: TRBJ2-7; v_gene: TRBV6-6; len: 15; CDR3aa: CASSYSASARNEQYF
j_gene: TRBJ2-2; v_gene: TRBV28; len: 15; CDR3aa: CASSSGLAGAGELFF
j_gene: TRBJ1-2; v_gene: TRBV6-5; len: 10; CDR3aa: CARRRDGYTF
j_gene: TRBJ2-7; v_gene: TRBV27; len: 13; CDR3aa: CASGSGRAYEQYF
j_gene: TRBJ1-2; v_gene: TRBV6-2/TRBV6-3; len: 16; CDR3aa: CASSSRPGTTNYGYTF
j_gene: TRBJ1-6; v_gene: TRBV14; len: 15; CDR3aa: CASSQGQFFNSPLHF
j_gene: TRBJ1-2; v_gene: TRBV5-1; len: 16; CDR3aa: CASSFGRAREGYGYTF
j_gene: TRBJ1-3; v_gene: TRBV5-1; len: 13; CDR3aa: CASSPNTGNTIYF
j_gene: TRBJ1-1; v_gene: TRBV12-3/TRBV12-4; len: 13; CDR3aa: CASSLAGVTEAFF
j_gene: TRBJ2-1; v_gene: TRBV7-9; len: 16; CDR3aa: CASSPPPSGEYNEQFF
j_gene: TRBJ1-5; v_gene: TRBV3-1/TRBV3-2; len: 15; CDR3aa: CASSQNPVSNQPQHF
j_gene: TRBJ1-5; v_gene: TRBV2; len: 15; CDR3aa: CASSEAGAAKRPQHF
j_gene: TRBJ2-7; v_gene: TRBV10-3; len: 16; CDR3aa: CAISDLGRGNGYEQYF
j_gene: TRBJ2-2; v_gene: TRBV19; len: 15; CDR3aa: CASSIANRVTGELFF
j_gene: TRBJ2-2; v_gene: TRBV10-1; len: 15; CDR3aa: CASSDLGQPTGELFF
j_gene: TRBJ2-3; v_gene: TRBV7-9; len: 12; CDR3aa: CASSHITDTQYF
j_gene: TRBJ2-3; v_gene: TRBV28; len: 16; CDR3aa: CASSSHQRTGTDTQYF
j_gene: TRBJ2-4; v_gene: TRBV2; len: 15; CDR3aa: CASSDQGSAKNIQYF
j_gene: TRBJ1-6; v_gene: TRBV5-1; len: 16; CDR3aa: CASSLNGIGPNSPLHF
j_gene: TRBJ2-2; v_gene: TRBV30; len: 14; CDR3aa: CAWSPKGGTGELFF
j_gene: TRBJ2-4; v_gene: TRBV6-1; len: 13; CDR3aa: CASSETTPGLRHF
j_gene: TRBJ1-6; v_gene: TRBV7-2; len: 11; CDR3aa: CASSLAGPLHF
j_gene: TRBJ1-5; v_gene: TRBV18; len: 13; CDR3aa: CASSPDSNQPQHF
j_gene: TRBJ2-3; v_gene: TRBV27; len: 13; CDR3aa: CASSLTPLHTQYF
j_gene: TRBJ1-1; v_gene: TRBV3-1/TRBV3-2; len: 15; CDR3aa: CASSREGARGTEAFF
j_gene: TRBJ2-7; v_gene: TRBV4-1; len: 16; CDR3aa: CASSQETTISSYEQYF
j_gene: TRBJ1-1; v_gene: TRBV5-8; len: 15; CDR3aa: CASRAGRGPRTEAFF
j_gene: TRBJ1-6; v_gene: TRBV15; len: 18; CDR3aa: CATSRDTTGEHVNSPLHF
j_gene: TRBJ1-5; v_gene: TRBV7-8; len: 15; CDR3aa: CASSRRGGFNQPQHF
j_gene: TRBJ1-2; v_gene: TRBV6-6; len: 20; CDR3aa: CASSHRPGPHRDREKVGYTF
j_gene: TRBJ1-3; v_gene: TRBV28; len: 16; CDR3aa: CASSFLGTGDGNTIYF
j_gene: TRBJ2-7; v_gene: TRBV12-3/TRBV12-4; len: 13; CDR3aa: CASSFSLYHEQYF
j_gene: TRBJ2-7; v_gene: TRBV2; len: 14; CDR3aa: CASIASRSSYEQYF
j_gene: TRBJ1-4; v_gene: TRBV20-1; len: 11; CDR3aa: CSAKINEKLFF
j_gene: TRBJ1-2; v_gene: TRBV3-1/TRBV3-2; len: 19; CDR3aa: CASSQGLPGQGGANYGYTF
j_gene: TRBJ1-4; v_gene: TRBV5-4; len: 19; CDR3aa: CASRYMNAGASATNEKLFF
j_gene: TRBJ1-6; v_gene: TRBV3-1/TRBV3-2; len: 15; CDR3aa: CASSQLGNYNSPLHF
j_gene: TRBJ1-5; v_gene: TRBV12-3/TRBV12-4; len: 11; CDR3aa: CASSSGQPQHF
j_gene: TRBJ1-2; v_gene: TRBV5-1; len: 14; CDR3aa: CASSLVQGVDGYTF
j_gene: TRBJ1-3; v_gene: TRBV4-1; len: 15; CDR3aa: CASSTPLLSGNTIYF